The 27 T cell receptor beta chains reported below all come from one sample, sequenced in a study of blood T cell repertoires in COVID-19. Libraries were prepared by immunoSEQ multiplex PCR; TCRdb keeps only in-frame clonotypes and omits some of them. The top ten hold around 4.2% of the sample, which has 80,000 to 95,000 clones, over 70% seen once. Sequenced: peripheral blood. These TCRs come from a woman between 50 and 59 years old with acute or convalescent COVID-19.

The V and J genes are TRBV3-1 (or the pseudogene TRBV3-2) and TRBJ1-1; D uncertain. Trimming stripped 4 bases from V and 3 bases from J, with 21 bases between. The germline gives CDR1 LGHDT, CDR2 YNNKEL (reference sequence). The CDR3 runs to 17 residues. The CDR3 bases are TGTGCCAGCAGCCCTAGCCTCCCCCTGCGAGGGCACACTGAAGCTTTCTTT. Its protein product is CASSPSLPLRGHTEAFF.

The chain uses TRBV28 and TRBJ1-1; D is unresolved. The V end lost 5 bases, the J end lost 8 bases, and 12 bases lay between the germline ends. CDR1 and CDR2 (germline): MDHEN, SYDVKM. The CDR3 spans 12 residues. CDR3 DNA: TGTGCCAGCAGTCCTCTAAACTGGGAAGCTTTCTTT. Protein sequence: CASSPLNWEAFF.

The chain employs TRBV5-1 and TRBJ2-5; TRBD1 agrees at 11 bases. The CDR3 runs to 16 residues. The ends lost 4 bases at V and 5 bases at J; junction bases unmatched: 10. In germline, CDR1 is SGHRS, CDR2 YFSETQ. The CDR3 here is CASSGTGGNVRETQYF. The CDR3 DNA sequence: TGCGCCAGCAGCGGGACAGGGGGTAATGTTAGGGAGACCCAGTACTTC.

The CDR3 DNA reads TGTGCCAGCAGCCCCGGGACTCTTGGCTACACCTTC. Its translation is CASSPGTLGYTF. The chain couples TRBV6-2 or TRBV6-3 to TRBJ1-2; the D gene is possibly TRBD1 (5 bases). V lost 6 bases to trimming and J lost 7 bases, with 12 bases between them. Germline CDR1 reads MNHEY; CDR2 reads SVGEGT. The CDR3 is 12 residues long.

In its sample, this clone was seen a few times. The chain joins TRBV27 to TRBJ2-2, with D unclear. Germline V lookup: CDR1 MNHEY, CDR2 SMNVEV (reference sequence). V shed 8 bases and J shed 2 bases, with 9 bases lying between them. The CDR3 loop spans 13 amino acids. CDR3 protein: CASHELNTGELFF. CDR3 coding DNA: TGTGCCAGCCACGAACTAAACACCGGGGAGCTGTTTTTT.

V gene TRBV18 combines with J gene TRBJ1-1, with D hard to call. The V gene's germline CDR1 is KGHSH and CDR2 LQKENI. The CDR3 is 14 amino acids. Deletions cut 6 bases from V and 3 bases from J, with 14 bases between. Here the CDR3 DNA reads TGTGCCAGCTCTTGGCGGGAGAGGGACACTGAAGCTTTCTTT. Translating it yields CASSWRERDTEAFF.

The gene calls are TRBV27 and TRBJ1-1, with unresolved D. Germline loops: CDR1 MNHEY, CDR2 SMNVEV (reference sequence). V lost 7 bases and J lost 0, with 9 bases in between. This CDR3 is 13 amino acids long. CDR3 bases: TGTGCCAGCAAGGAGGCATTGAACACTGAAGCTTTCTTT. Its protein is CASKEALNTEAFF.

This chain links TRBV3-1 (or the pseudogene TRBV3-2) with TRBJ2-7; TRBD1 matches 11 bases. The CDR3 is made up of 15 amino acids. V dropped 3 bases and J dropped 3; count of bases not matched to a gene: 4. The germline CDR1 and CDR2 sequences are LGHDT and YNNKEL (reference sequence). CDR3 protein: CASSHPGTGGYEQYF. As DNA, the CDR3 is TGTGCCAGCAGCCATCCCGGGACAGGGGGCTACGAGCAGTACTTC.

The rearrangement links TRBV19 to TRBJ1-4; maybe TRBD1 (6 bases). Germline V lookup: CDR1 LNHDA, CDR2 SQIVND (reference sequence). The V end lost 5 bases, the J end lost 11 bases, and 12 bases lay between the germline ends. The CDR3 consists of 12 residues. The DNA for the CDR3 is TGTGCCAGTAGTTCCAGGGGAGAGAAACTGTTTTTT. It specifies CASSSRGEKLFF.

The chain employs TRBV29-1 and TRBJ2-1; D is undetermined. Germline assignment: CDR1 SQVTM and CDR2 ANQGSEA. This CDR3 is 11 amino acids long. Trimming took 5 bases from V and 4 from J, leaving 6 bases between them. CDR3 coding DNA: TGCAGCGTTCACAGTTACAATGAGCAGTTCTTC. It translates to CSVHSYNEQFF.

DNA for the CDR3: TGTGCCAGCAGTGCCTCTTCCGGGACAGGGAACACTGAAGCTTTCTTT. Its translation: CASSASSGTGNTEAFF. This rearrangement joins TRBV6-1 to TRBJ1-1, with 8 bases matching TRBD1. The CDR3 sequence is 16 residues long. CDR1 is MNHNS, CDR2 SASEGT, per germline. V dropped 4 bases and J dropped 1; count of bases not matched to a gene: 8.

The genes are TRBV10-3 and TRBJ1-2; 9 bases match TRBD1. V shed 6 bases and J 3 bases; nucleotides not matched to a gene: 5. From germline, CDR1 is ENHRY and CDR2 SYGVKD. The CDR3 runs 14 residues. CDR3 amino acids: CAISLRQGDYGYTF. In DNA form, the CDR3 reads TGTGCCATCAGCCTGAGACAGGGGGACTATGGCTACACCTTC.

This clone appeared a single time. One end of the junction does not line up with germline, which may come from a read error. This chain links TRBV5-6 with TRBJ1-2, with 10 positions matching TRBD1. Germline-derived CDR1 and CDR2 are SGHDT and YYEEEE. This CDR3 comprises 14 residues. CDR3 in DNA: TGTGCCAGCAGTTTGGGACAGGGGTTGAATGGCTACACCTTC. It yields the protein CASSLGQGLNGYTF.

This clone was observed a single time. The chain couples TRBV27 to TRBJ1-1; 9 bases agree with TRBD1. Germline-derived CDR1 and CDR2 are MNHEY and SMNVEV (reference sequence). Germline trimming cut 6 bases from V and 6 bases from J; bases unmatched to any gene: 5. There are 13 residues in the CDR3. This CDR3 reads CASSLTGGPEAFF. Here the CDR3 DNA reads TGTGCCAGCAGCTTAACAGGGGGCCCTGAAGCTTTCTTT.

The rearrangement uses TRBV6-5 and TRBJ2-7; 8 bases fit TRBD1. The CDR3 spans 12 residues. V was clipped by 7 bases and J by 5 bases; unmatched bases: 4. Germline lookup yields CDR1 MNHEY and CDR2 SVGAGI. Written as DNA, the CDR3 is TGTGCCAGCAATGGACAGGGTCACGAGCAGTACTTC. Residues: CASNGQGHEQYF.

The rearrangement joins TRBV11-2 to TRBJ2-7; 11 positions match TRBD1. Germline CDR1 and CDR2: SGHAT and FQNNGV. J lost 5 bases, V lost 3 bases, and 6 bases had no gene match. This CDR3 comprises 15 residues. The CDR3, as DNA: TGTGCCAGCAGCTTCCGTGGACAGGGGGCGAACGAGCAGTACTTC. Translated: CASSFRGQGANEQYF. Full variable domain (missing parts from reference TRBV11-2 and TRBJ2-7): EAGVAQSPRYKIIEKRQSVAFWCNPISGHATLYWYQQILGQGPKLLIQFQNNGVVDDSQLPKDRFSAERLKGVDSTLKIQPAKLEDSAVYLCASSFRGQGANEQYFGPGTRLTVT.

This clone was seen only a few times. The chain uses TRBV29-1 and TRBJ1-1; D is possibly TRBD1 (6 bases). Per germline, CDR1 SQVTM and CDR2 ANQGSEA. This CDR3 comprises 13 residues. With 4 bases removed from V and 0 bases from J, the gap between germline ends came to 9 bases. The CDR3 DNA sequence: TGCAGCGTTGTACAGGGAATGAACACTGAAGCTTTCTTT. It yields the protein CSVVQGMNTEAFF.

V and J are TRBV5-4 and TRBJ2-5; tentatively, D is TRBD2 (6 bases). The germline V gene encodes CDR1 SGHNT and CDR2 YYREEE (reference sequence). Trimming stripped 4 bases from V and 5 bases from J, with 12 bases between. The CDR3 has 13 residues. CDR3 amino acids: CASSRTTLETQYF. CDR3 coding DNA: TGTGCCAGCAGCCGGACTACCTTGGAGACCCAGTACTTC.

The chain's CDR3 is CASSLGGLPQHF. The CDR3 bases are TGTGCCAGCAGCTTAGGAGGCCTTCCCCAGCATTTT. The chain couples TRBV7-9 to TRBJ1-5; D not certain. The V gene lost 1 base and the J gene lost 10 bases, with 8 bases spanning the gap. Germline CDR1 is SEHNR and CDR2 is FQNEAQ (reference sequence). CDR3 size: 12 residues. Complete variable domain (other parts from reference TRBV7-9 and TRBJ1-5): DTGVSQNPRHKITKRGQNVTFRCDPISEHNRLYWYRQTLGQGPEFLTYFQNEAQLEKSRLLSDRFSAERPKGSFSTLEIQRTEQGDSAMYLCASSLGGLPQHFGDGTRLSIL.

The chain is built from TRBV9 and TRBJ2-7, with TRBD1 matching over 7 bases. The V segment lost 0 bases and the J segment 2 bases; nucleotides outside the gene matches: 8. Per the germline V gene, CDR1 is SGDLS and CDR2 is YYNGEE. The CDR3 runs 16 residues. The CDR3 here is CASSVGRGPRPYEQYF. The CDR3, as DNA: TGTGCCAGCAGCGTAGGAAGGGGGCCTCGCCCCTACGAGCAGTACTTC.

This sequence joins TRBV5-1 and TRBJ1-1; D call uncertain. Looked up from germline, CDR1 is SGHRS and CDR2 is YFSETQ. V lost 1 base and J 1 base, leaving 5 bases between the germline ends. The length of the CDR3 is 13 residues. Here the CDR3 reads CASSLQENTEAFF. The CDR3 DNA follows: TGCGCCAGCAGCTTGCAGGAGAACACTGAAGCTTTCTTT.

The chain joins TRBV6-5 to TRBJ2-7; TRBD1 agrees at 9 bases. CDR1 is MNHEY, CDR2 SVGAGI, per germline. V lost 4 bases, J lost 6 bases, and 1 base stayed unmatched. This CDR3 is built from 12 residues. The CDR3 nucleotides are TGTGCCAGCAGTTGGGGACAGGGCGAGCAGTACTTC. It is translated as CASSWGQGEQYF.

By share, this clone ranks as medium-sized. The genes are TRBV7-9 and TRBJ1-3, with D possibly matching TRBD1 (5 bases). CDR3 length equals 14 residues. Germline V CDR1 and CDR2: SEHNR, FQNEAQ (reference sequence). With 6 bases removed from V and 0 bases from J, the gap between germline ends came to 9 bases. The CDR3 DNA follows: TGTGCCAGCAGTGACAGTTTCTCTGGAAACACCATATATTTT. Amino acids: CASSDSFSGNTIYF.

V is TRBV7-2 and J is TRBJ1-2; D may be TRBD1 (6 bases). The V gene's germline CDR1 is SGHTA and CDR2 FQGNSA. The CDR3 has 13 residues. Trimming left V 4 bases short and J 8 bases short, with 14 bases between. CDR3 amino acids: CASSSIGGGGYTF. CDR3 DNA sequence: TGTGCCAGCAGCTCTATAGGGGGTGGGGGCTACACCTTC.

Comments on this clone: The sample has other DNA sequences that encode this CDR3 too. The genes are TRBV7-3 and TRBJ1-1, with D unclear. Germline V gene data show CDR1 as SGHTA and CDR2 as FQGTGA. The CDR3 sequence is 14 residues long. The germline V and J ends were trimmed by 0 bases and 1 base, with 6 bases remaining between them. The CDR3 region is CASSLTDKNTEAFF. As DNA, the CDR3 is TGTGCCAGCAGCTTAACAGACAAGAACACTGAAGCTTTCTTT.

This chain links TRBV25-1 with TRBJ1-2; no clear D. Germline-derived CDR1 and CDR2 are MGHDK and SYGVNS. The CDR3 runs to 11 residues. The germline V and J ends were trimmed by 5 bases and 7 bases, with 8 bases remaining between them. Written as DNA, the CDR3 is TGTGCCAGCAGTAGAGGGTCTGGCTACACCTTC. Amino acids: CASSRGSGYTF.

About this clone itself: A junction end diverges from the germline sequence, so it may reflect a read error. The chain is built from TRBV19 and TRBJ1-1; 9 bases match TRBD1. The germline CDR1 and CDR2 sequences are LNHDA and SQIVND (reference sequence). The CDR3 runs 14 residues. CDR3 loop: CASSIGQGWSEAFF. CDR3 bases: TGTGCCAGTAGCATAGGACAGGGGTGGAGTGAAGCTTTCTTT. The full variable domain, its missing parts supplied by reference TRBV19 and TRBJ1-1, is DGGITQSPKYLFRKEGQNVTLSCEQNLNHDAMYWYRQDPGQGLRLIYYSQIVNDFQKGDIAEGYSVSREKKESFPLTVTSAQKNPTAFYLCASSIGQGWSEAFFGQGTRLTVV.